One and the same sample provided the 17 T cell receptor beta chains below, sequenced in a study of T cell changes during pregnancy in multiple sclerosis. TCRdb keeps only in-frame clones here, not all; method: immunoSEQ multiplex PCR. The repertoire holds fewer than 55,000 clones, with approximately 87% as singletons. Material: peripheral blood, obtained in the second trimester of pregnancy. These TCRs come from a female donor in good health, enrolled as a control in a pregnancy study.

The chain carries TRBV25-1 and TRBJ2-7; a weak D match, TRBD2 (5 bases). The CDR3 is 11 amino acids. Germline values: CDR1 MGHDK, CDR2 SYGVNS. V dropped 6 bases and J dropped 3 bases, with 6 bases sitting between them. CDR3 nucleotides: TGTGCCAGCAGCGAGGGCTACGAGCAGTACTTC. It codes for CASSEGYEQYF.

The V and J genes are TRBV12-5 and TRBJ2-5, with TRBD1 matching over 7 bases. The V gene's germline CDR1 is LGHNT and CDR2 FRNRAP. The CDR3 runs 13 residues. This chain's CDR3 is CAPVRQGQETQYF. CDR3 DNA: TGTGCCCCGGTCCGACAGGGACAAGAGACCCAGTACTTC.

The genes are TRBV6-6 and TRBJ2-7; D is perhaps TRBD1 (5 bases). CDR3 size: 15 residues. CDR1 is MNHNY, CDR2 SVGAGI, per germline (reference sequence). V was clipped by 6 bases and J by 2 bases, with 17 bases between them. CDR3 sequence reads: CASSQLGQGPYEQYF. The CDR3 bases are TGTGCCAGCAGCCAACTGGGGCAGGGTCCCTACGAGCAGTACTTC.

The J gene is TRBJ2-1, the V gene TRBV11-3; D may be TRBD1 (5 bases). The V end lost 3 bases, the J end lost 0 bases, and 9 bases lay between the germline ends. Germline lookup yields CDR1 SGHNT and CDR2 YENEEA. This CDR3 is built from 15 residues. The CDR3 coding sequence is TGTGCCAGCAGCTTTGAAGGGGTCTCCTACAATGAGCAGTTCTTC. It codes for CASSFEGVSYNEQFF.

CDR3 coding DNA: TGTGCCAGCAGCCACCCGGGACAGGGGGCGTCTGAAGCTTTCTTT. It codes for CASSHPGQGASEAFF. The chain uses TRBV11-3 and TRBJ1-1; 12 bases align to TRBD1. Germline loops: CDR1 SGHNT, CDR2 YENEEA. Trimming took 5 bases from V and 6 from J; bases not matched to a gene: 7. This CDR3 has 15 residues.

The rearrangement uses TRBV10-2 and TRBJ2-1; 12 bases map to TRBD2. The trim removed 3 bases at V and 7 bases at J, leaving 10 bases unmatched. In germline, CDR1 is WSHSY, CDR2 SAAADI. This CDR3 is 17 amino acids long. As DNA, the CDR3 is TGCGCCAGCAGTGACCAAAGACTAGCGGGAGTAGAAAATGAGCAGTTCTTC. As protein: CASSDQRLAGVENEQFF.

The chain recombines TRBV5-6 with TRBJ2-6; tentatively, D is TRBD1 (5 bases). Trimming pared 1 base from V and 1 base from J, leaving 6 bases between. Germline assignment: CDR1 SGHDT and CDR2 YYEEEE. The CDR3 runs to 15 residues. CDR3: CASSLRQSGANVLTF. Written as DNA, the CDR3 is TGTGCCAGCAGCTTGCGACAGTCTGGGGCCAACGTCCTGACTTTC.

The chain carries TRBV7-2 and TRBJ2-5, with D tentatively TRBD2 (7 bases). This CDR3 spans 14 amino acids. Trimming took off 3 bases at V and 5 bases at J, with 13 bases between the two ends. CDR1 and CDR2 from the germline V gene are SGHTA and FQGNSA. The CDR3 protein is CASSLGGAGETQYF. The CDR3 DNA is TGTGCCAGCAGCTTGGGGGGGGCCGGGGAGACCCAGTACTTC.

V is TRBV14 and J is TRBJ2-1, with D unresolved. V was pared by 1 base and J by 4 bases, with 5 bases between. This CDR3 contains 13 residues. Germline CDR1 and CDR2: SGHDN and FVKESK. The CDR3 nucleotides are TGTGCCAGCAGCCAAGGGCCTTACAATGAGCAGTTCTTC. Its protein product is CASSQGPYNEQFF.

The chain joins TRBV6-5 to TRBJ2-7; tentative D call: TRBD2 (6 bases). This CDR3 is built from 13 residues. Germline CDR1 is MNHEY and CDR2 is SVGAGI. Trimming stripped 6 bases from V and 4 bases from J, with 13 bases between. The CDR3 DNA reads TGTGCCAGCAGCCCCGGGCGGGAATACGAGCAGTACTTC. Translating it yields CASSPGREYEQYF.

The chain employs TRBV7-9 and TRBJ2-7; TRBD2 matches 12 bases. Looked up from germline, CDR1 is SEHNR and CDR2 is FQNEAQ (reference sequence). Losses at the gene ends were 0 bases for V and 3 bases for J; bases not matched to a gene: 3. This CDR3 has 16 residues. CDR3 protein: CASSLALAGGDYEQYF. The CDR3 DNA is TGTGCCAGCAGCTTAGCGCTAGCGGGAGGGGACTACGAGCAGTACTTC.

V and J are TRBV18 and TRBJ2-7; the D gene is possibly TRBD2 (6 bases). The germline V gene has CDR1 KGHSH and CDR2 LQKENI. CDR3 length: 14 amino acids. Trimming removed 3 bases from V and 0 bases from J, with 9 bases in between. In DNA form, the CDR3 reads TGTGCCAGCTCACCCCGGGGGAGCTCCTACGAGCAGTACTTC. Translated: CASSPRGSSYEQYF. The whole variable domain, filled in from reference TRBV18 and TRBJ2-7, reads NAGVMQNPRHLVRRRGQEARLRCSPMKGHSHVYWYRQLPEEGLKFMVYLQKENIIDESGMPKERFSAEFPKEGPSILRIQQVVRGDSAAYFCASSPRGSSYEQYFGPGTRLTVT.

The chain carries TRBV28 and TRBJ1-2; D is perhaps TRBD1 (5 bases). Germline V gene data show CDR1 as MDHEN and CDR2 as SYDVKM. Trimming took 6 bases from V and 3 from J, leaving 11 bases between them. The CDR3 covers 13 residues. As DNA, the CDR3 is TGTGCCAGCAGCAGGGCGGTGGACTATGGCTACACCTTC. Protein: CASSRAVDYGYTF.

The rearrangement links TRBV5-4 to TRBJ1-1; tentatively, D is TRBD1 (6 bases). The CDR3 is 14 residues long. Germline loops: CDR1 SGHNT, CDR2 YYREEE (reference sequence). Trimming cost V 0 bases and J 1 base, with 7 bases left between them. The chain's CDR3 is CASSLAGANTEAFF. CDR3 in DNA: TGTGCCAGCAGCTTGGCAGGGGCGAACACTGAAGCTTTCTTT.

The V and J genes are TRBV6-5 and TRBJ1-1; 11 positions match TRBD1. The CDR3 runs 15 residues. The V gene end was trimmed by 5 bases and the J gene end by 4 bases; junction bases not matched to a gene: 6. The germline CDR1 and CDR2 sequences are MNHEY and SVGAGI. The CDR3 DNA reads as TGTGCCAGCAGTAACCCGGACAGGGGGCTCACTGAAGCTTTCTTT. Its protein product is CASSNPDRGLTEAFF.

The V and J genes are TRBV5-4 and TRBJ2-4, with D perhaps matching TRBD1 (6 bases). Trimming took off 0 bases at V and 1 base at J, with 17 bases between the two ends. Per the germline V gene, CDR1 is SGHNT and CDR2 is YYREEE (reference sequence). The CDR3 runs to 18 residues. Here the CDR3 reads CASSLGYQGRMAKNIQYF. The CDR3 coding sequence is TGTGCCAGCAGCTTGGGGTATCAGGGGCGAATGGCCAAAAACATTCAGTACTTC.

This chain joins TRBV18 and TRBJ1-4, with TRBD1 matching over 9 bases. The germline V gene encodes CDR1 KGHSH and CDR2 LQKENI. Trimming at V came to 3 bases and at J to 6 bases, leaving 11 bases not matched to a gene. The CDR3 extends over 17 amino acids. The chain's CDR3 is CASSPPRTGGFDEKLFF. The CDR3, as DNA: TGTGCCAGCTCACCGCCTCGTACAGGGGGCTTCGATGAAAAACTGTTTTTT.